A single sample gave rise to the 15 T cell receptor beta chains below, sequenced in a study of blood T cell repertoires in COVID-19. Repertoires were generated with immunoSEQ multiplex PCR, while TCRdb's copy carries only in-frame clones and drops some. The sample includes about 350,000 clones, around nine tenths seen only once; the top ten take 3.9%. Sequencing used peripheral blood. These receptors all stem from a woman aged 60-75 years with COVID-19, enrolled during active disease.

The V call is TRBV5-1, the J call TRBJ1-1, with D perhaps matching TRBD1 (5 bases). This CDR3 region has 15 residues. Between the trimmed V and J ends, which lost 4 bases and 6 bases, there was a span of 19 bases. Germline lookup yields CDR1 SGHRS and CDR2 YFSETQ. In DNA, the CDR3 is TGCGCCAGCAGCCGAATAGACAGTGGACGTGCTGAAGCTTTCTTT. Its translation: CASSRIDSGRAEAFF.

The chain combines TRBV7-2 with TRBJ2-5, with TRBD2 as a possible D gene (6 bases). This CDR3 is 17 amino acids long. Germline V lookup: CDR1 SGHTA, CDR2 FQGNSA. V gave up 4 bases and J gave up 4 bases, with 22 bases separating them. The CDR3 reads CASSSPFEHGRGETQYF. In nucleotides, the CDR3 is TGTGCCAGCAGCTCGCCGTTTGAGCACGGGCGGGGAGAGACCCAGTACTTC.

There are a few counts of this clone. The chain has TRBV25-1 and TRBJ1-4; the D gene is possibly TRBD1 (5 bases). V was clipped by 0 bases and J by 8 bases, with 10 bases between them. CDR3 length: 14 amino acids. Germline V lookup: CDR1 MGHDK, CDR2 SYGVNS. CDR3 in amino acids: CASSEYRQMEKLFF. DNA for the CDR3: TGTGCCAGCAGTGAATATAGACAGATGGAAAAACTGTTTTTT.

This chain uses TRBV28 with TRBJ1-2, with TRBD1 identical over 7 bases. Germline V gene sequence: CDR1 MDHEN, CDR2 SYDVKM. J was trimmed by 4 bases and V by 5 bases; bases with no gene match: 10. This CDR3 has 15 amino acids. CDR3 protein: CASSPDRDALYGYTF. CDR3 nucleotide sequence: TGTGCCAGCAGTCCTGACAGGGACGCGCTCTATGGCTACACCTTC.

This chain connects TRBV12-5 to TRBJ1-1, with D tentatively TRBD1 (6 bases). Germline V gene lookup returns CDR1 LGHNT and CDR2 FRNRAP. Deletions cut 7 bases from V and 1 base from J, with 16 bases between. The CDR3 spans 15 residues. Written as DNA, the CDR3 is TGTGCTAGTGCCGGGCTCTTGACAGGGAACACTGAAGCTTTCTTT. Translation: CASAGLLTGNTEAFF. The variable domain in full, completed from reference TRBV12-5 and TRBJ1-1, reads DARVTQTPRHKVTEMGQEVTMRCQPILGHNTVFWYRQTMMQGLELLAYFRNRAPLDDSGMPKDRFSAEMPDATLATLKIQPSEPRDSAVYFCASAGLLTGNTEAFFGQGTRLTVV.

The chain carries TRBV24-1 and TRBJ2-2; 7 bases agree with TRBD1. J was trimmed by 6 bases and V by 6 bases; bases with no gene match: 3. The V gene's germline CDR1 is KGHDR and CDR2 SFDVKD. The CDR3 runs 13 residues. In nucleotides, the CDR3 is TGTGCCACCAGTAGAGGGGGCTCCGGGGAGCTGTTTTTT. Encoded protein: CATSRGGSGELFF.

The chain has TRBV7-9 and TRBJ1-6, with 8 bases aligning to TRBD1. The V gene's germline CDR1 is SEHNR and CDR2 FQNEAQ (reference sequence). Trimming removed 5 bases from V and 3 bases from J; junction bases left unmatched: 6. The CDR3 runs 16 residues. CDR3 coding DNA: TGTGCCAGCAGCCAAACGGACAGGGTCTATAATTCACCCCTCCACTTT. This codes for CASSQTDRVYNSPLHF.

The chain has TRBV28 and TRBJ1-1; possibly TRBD1 for D (5 bases). The V gene lost 2 bases and the J gene lost 6 bases, with 13 bases spanning the gap. The germline gives CDR1 MDHEN, CDR2 SYDVKM. CDR3 length equals 14 residues. CDR3 bases: TGTGCCAGCAGTTTACCCGGCAGGGCCCCTGAAGCTTTCTTT. Translating it yields CASSLPGRAPEAFF.

This sequence joins TRBV6-5 and TRBJ1-5; tentatively, D is TRBD1 (5 bases). CDR1 is MNHEY and CDR2 is SVGAGI in the germline V gene. V was clipped by 0 bases and J by 0 bases, with 9 bases between them. This CDR3 has 16 amino acids. The CDR3: CASSYSAGFSNQPQHF. CDR3 bases: TGTGCCAGCAGTTACTCAGCAGGGTTTAGCAATCAGCCCCAGCATTTT.

About this clone: Its ends do not fully match the called genes, so a read error is possible. The chain uses TRBV5-1 and TRBJ1-3; weak D call: TRBD1 (6 bases). CDR1 is SGHRS and CDR2 is YFSETQ in the germline V gene. The CDR3 covers 15 residues. The DNA for the CDR3 is TGCGCCAGCAGTGTCGGGACAACTCCTGGGAACACCATATATTTT. Residues: CASSVGTTPGNTIYF.

This rearrangement joins TRBV6-5 to TRBJ1-2, with 7 bases aligning to TRBD1. From germline, CDR1 is MNHEY and CDR2 SVGAGI. This CDR3 is 15 amino acids long. Germline trimming cut 2 bases from V and 2 bases from J; bases unmatched to any gene: 5. CDR3 amino acids: CASSYADRPNYGYTF. The DNA of the CDR3 is TGTGCCAGCAGTTACGCGGACAGGCCAAACTATGGCTACACCTTC.

This clone came up once. Within the sample, other DNA sequences also encode this same CDR3. This chain uses TRBV5-1 with TRBJ1-3, with D possibly being TRBD1 (6 bases). The V and J ends lost 2 bases and 2 bases respectively, with 8 bases between them. There are 14 residues in the CDR3. From germline, CDR1 is SGHRS and CDR2 YFSETQ. The CDR3 region has the DNA TGCGCCAGCAGCTTAGCAGGGGCTGGAAACACCATATATTTT. Amino acid sequence: CASSLAGAGNTIYF. Filled out from reference TRBV5-1 and TRBJ1-3, the complete variable domain reads KAGVTQTPRYLIKTRGQQVTLSCSPISGHRSVSWYQQTPGQGLQFLFEYFSETQRNKGNFPGRFSGRQFSNSRSEMNVSTLELGDSALYLCASSLAGAGNTIYFGEGSWLTVV.

J is TRBJ2-7 and V is TRBV11-2; the match to TRBD1 covers 7 bases. The V gene's germline CDR1 is SGHAT and CDR2 FQNNGV. CDR3 length: 14 residues. V lost 2 bases, J lost 3 bases, and 4 bases stayed unmatched. The CDR3 is CASSLLQGLYEQYF. CDR3 DNA sequence: TGTGCCAGCAGCTTACTACAGGGGCTCTACGAGCAGTACTTC. Full variable domain (outside the CDR3, taken from reference TRBV11-2 and TRBJ2-7): EAGVAQSPRYKIIEKRQSVAFWCNPISGHATLYWYQQILGQGPKLLIQFQNNGVVDDSQLPKDRFSAERLKGVDSTLKIQPAKLEDSAVYLCASSLLQGLYEQYFGPGTRLTVT.

V is TRBV7-9 and J is TRBJ2-7; possible D gene TRBD2, 5 bases. The V end lost 3 bases, the J end lost 2 bases, and 8 bases lay between the germline ends. Germline assignment: CDR1 SEHNR and CDR2 FQNEAQ (reference sequence). The CDR3 extends over 13 amino acids. The DNA for the CDR3 is TGTGCCAGCAGCTTTACTAGTACCTACGAGCAGTACTTC. Residues: CASSFTSTYEQYF.

The rearrangement joins TRBV19 to TRBJ1-5; no definite D call. V was cut by 3 bases and J by 7 bases, with 10 bases left in between. The CDR3 sequence is 13 residues long. The germline V gene encodes CDR1 LNHDA and CDR2 SQIVND (reference sequence). The DNA for the CDR3 is TGTGCCAGTAGTATGTCGGGAGGGCAGCCCCAGCATTTT. It is translated as CASSMSGGQPQHF.